This T cell receptor beta chain stems from a study of a mutant IDH1 vaccine in newly diagnosed glioma. Study information: During weeks 1, 3, 5, 7, 11, 15, 19 and 23, patients received eight vaccinations. Of the patients given treatment, approximately 60% were male and 37.5% were female, and a mean age of about 44 years was recorded. Most had both radiotherapy and temozolomide beforehand; others had only one.

The time point was: week 23, last vaccination. The study gave 300 ug of mutant IDH1 20-mer peptide per vaccine dose, with topical imiquimod. Donors had new IDH1-mutant astrocytomas of WHO grade 3 or 4 (ATRX-lost). Worth noting for this clone: Its antigen is not identified. Different DNA sequences within this sample yield the same CDR3.

V dropped 0 bases and J dropped 0; count of bases not matched to a gene: 2. Germline V gives CDR1 LGHNA, CDR2 YNFKEQ. The CDR3 runs to 15 residues. Using immunoSEQ multiplex PCR, the repertoire was profiled, and TCRdb retains in-frame clones only, with some absent. The sample yields 40,000 to 50,000 clones, around 76% seen once. The sequence was obtained from a man aged 50-59 years with glioma. The chain couples TRBV4-2 to TRBJ2-7; TRBD2 matches at 7 bases. The source material was PBMCs, sampled from a glioma patient whose treatment included an IDH1 peptide vaccine. The CDR3 DNA reads TGTGCCAGCAGCCAAGAAGCTAGCGGCTCCTACGAGCAGTACTTC. As protein: CASSQEASGSYEQYF.